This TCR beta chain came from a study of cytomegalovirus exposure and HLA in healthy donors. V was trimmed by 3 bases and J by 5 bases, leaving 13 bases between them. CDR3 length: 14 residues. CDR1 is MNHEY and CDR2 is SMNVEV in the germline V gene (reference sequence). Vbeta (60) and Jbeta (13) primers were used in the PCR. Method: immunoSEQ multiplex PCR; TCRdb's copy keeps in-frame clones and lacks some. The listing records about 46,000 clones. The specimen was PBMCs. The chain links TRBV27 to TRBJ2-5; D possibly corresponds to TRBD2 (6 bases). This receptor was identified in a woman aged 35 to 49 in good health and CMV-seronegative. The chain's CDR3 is CASSFGVRGETQYF. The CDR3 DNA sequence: TGTGCCAGCAGTTTCGGGGTTCGGGGGGAGACCCAGTACTTC.